The rows below give T cell receptor beta chains drawn from one sample of a study of T cell responses to AZD1222 COVID-19 vaccine. Clones were sequenced by immunoSEQ multiplex PCR, and TCRdb holds only the in-frame ones, with some missing. The sample lists about 78,000 clones, over 75% occurring once. The sample consisted of peripheral blood, taken on day 0 of MenACWY control vaccination. These receptors were collected from an adult in good health. Each CDR3 is given with its conserved first and last residue. Fields, in order: V gene, D gene, J gene, clone size, CDR3 protein, CDR3 DNA. A D gene is named only where the DNA matches it firmly. Clone size is not always given. Where it is, it says once, few, many or a class for expanded clones.

V: TRBV6-1; D: .; J: TRBJ2-5; size: once; CDR3: CASSETGRDVETQYF; DNA: TGTGCCAGCAGTGAAACGGGAAGGGATGTGGAGACCCAGTACTTC
V: TRBV11-3; D: .; J: TRBJ1-1; size: .; CDR3: CASSFEVGEAFF; DNA: TGTGCCAGCAGCTTCGAGGTCGGGGAAGCTTTCTTT
V: TRBV3-1/TRBV3-2; D: .; J: TRBJ1-2; size: .; CDR3: CASSQAAQGYYGYTF; DNA: TGTGCCAGCAGCCAAGCGGCACAGGGCTACTATGGCTACACCTTC
V: TRBV6-6; D: TRBD1; J: TRBJ1-3; size: .; CDR3: CASSYPTTGPGNTIYF; DNA: TGTGCCAGCAGTTACCCGACGACAGGGCCCGGAAACACCATATATTTT
V: TRBV15; D: TRBD1; J: TRBJ2-1; size: .; CDR3: CATSRGGTGSNEQFF; DNA: TGTGCCACCAGCAGAGGGGGGACAGGGTCCAATGAGCAGTTCTTC
V: TRBV4-2; D: .; J: TRBJ2-2; size: few; CDR3: CASSQDKDSLGTGELFF; DNA: TGTGCCAGCAGCCAAGATAAGGATAGCCTGGGAACCGGGGAGCTGTTTTTT
V: TRBV6-5; D: TRBD1; J: TRBJ2-7; size: .; CDR3: CASSYRRDRGPDEQYF; DNA: TGTGCCAGCAGTTACCGAAGGGACAGGGGGCCGGACGAGCAGTACTTC
V: TRBV5-5; D: .; J: TRBJ1-1; size: .; CDR3: CASSLVPSQGNTEAFF; DNA: TGTGCCAGCAGCTTGGTACCCTCTCAGGGGAACACTGAAGCTTTCTTT
V: TRBV12-3/TRBV12-4; D: TRBD1; J: TRBJ1-1; size: .; CDR3: CAARTGGTEAFF; DNA: TGTGCCGCAAGGACAGGGGGGACTGAAGCTTTCTTT
V: TRBV5-1; D: .; J: TRBJ2-1; size: .; CDR3: CASSFSFGFEQFF; DNA: TGCGCCAGCAGCTTCTCCTTCGGGTTTGAGCAGTTCTTC
V: TRBV2; D: TRBD1; J: TRBJ1-5; size: few; CDR3: CASARQGGQPQHF; DNA: TGTGCCAGCGCCAGACAGGGCGGTCAGCCCCAGCATTTT
V: TRBV3-1/TRBV3-2; D: .; J: TRBJ1-2; size: .; CDR3: CASSQGGGPNYGYTF; DNA: TGTGCCAGCAGCCAAGGTGGAGGGCCTAACTATGGCTACACCTTC
V: TRBV3-1/TRBV3-2; D: TRBD2; J: TRBJ2-3; size: .; CDR3: CASSQTSGNTDTQYF; DNA: TGTGCCAGCAGCCAAACTAGCGGGAACACAGATACGCAGTATTTT
V: TRBV29-1; D: .; J: TRBJ2-7; size: many; CDR3: CSVIGSYEQYF; DNA: TGCAGCGTTATAGGGAGCTACGAGCAGTACTTC
V: TRBV7-9; D: TRBD2; J: TRBJ2-1; size: .; CDR3: CASSLALAGYNEQFF; DNA: TGTGCCAGCAGCTTAGCTCTAGCGGGCTACAATGAGCAGTTCTTC
V: TRBV4-1; D: .; J: TRBJ2-7; size: .; CDR3: CASSRDGGLDEQYF; DNA: TGCGCCAGCAGCCGGGACGGGGGGCTTGACGAGCAGTACTTC
V: TRBV24-1; D: .; J: TRBJ1-5; size: .; CDR3: CATSDSGNQPQHF; DNA: TGTGCCACCAGTGATTCGGGCAATCAGCCCCAGCATTTT
V: TRBV5-1; D: .; J: TRBJ2-1; size: .; CDR3: CASSSDGGTYNEQFF; DNA: TGCGCCAGCAGCTCGGACGGTGGGACTTACAATGAGCAGTTCTTC
V: TRBV24-1; D: .; J: TRBJ2-2; size: .; CDR3: CATSDFTGPGELFF; DNA: TGTGCCACCAGTGATTTTACAGGGCCCGGGGAGCTGTTTTTT
V: TRBV28; D: TRBD2; J: TRBJ2-6; size: .; CDR3: CASLRGAYSGANVLTF; DNA: TGTGCCAGCTTGCGGGGGGCTTACTCTGGGGCCAACGTCCTGACTTTC
V: TRBV7-2; D: .; J: TRBJ2-2; size: .; CDR3: CASSLDLGNTGELFF; DNA: TGTGCCAGCAGCTTGGATTTGGGGAACACCGGGGAGCTGTTTTTT
V: TRBV19; D: .; J: TRBJ1-1; size: .; CDR3: CASSMVPGDTEAFF; DNA: TGTGCCAGTAGTATGGTCCCGGGGGACACTGAAGCTTTCTTT
V: TRBV11-2; D: .; J: TRBJ2-7; size: .; CDR3: CASSLVGAFYEQYF; DNA: TGTGCCAGCAGCTTAGTGGGGGCATTTTACGAGCAGTACTTC
V: TRBV11-2; D: TRBD1; J: TRBJ1-2; size: .; CDR3: CASSPTTGNYGYTF; DNA: TGTGCCAGCAGCCCAACGACAGGGAACTATGGCTACACCTTC
V: TRBV5-1; D: TRBD2; J: TRBJ2-1; size: .; CDR3: CASSLYSGGRSSYNEQFF; DNA: TGCGCCAGCAGCTTGTACAGCGGGGGGCGTAGCTCCTACAATGAGCAGTTCTTC
V: TRBV10-1; D: TRBD2; J: TRBJ2-1; size: .; CDR3: CASFLGGGAYNEQFF; DNA: TGCGCCAGCTTTCTGGGCGGGGGGGCCTACAATGAGCAGTTCTTC
V: TRBV12-3/TRBV12-4; D: TRBD1; J: TRBJ1-2; size: .; CDR3: CASSWDRNYGYTF; DNA: TGTGCCAGCAGTTGGGACAGAAACTATGGCTACACCTTC
V: TRBV9; D: .; J: TRBJ1-1; size: .; CDR3: CASSPGVRYTEAFF; DNA: TGTGCCAGCAGCCCGGGGGTGAGGTACACTGAAGCTTTCTTT
V: TRBV19; D: .; J: TRBJ1-6; size: .; CDR3: CASRLEGIDNSPLHF; DNA: TGTGCCAGTAGACTTGAGGGGATTGATAATTCACCCCTCCACTTT
V: TRBV2; D: .; J: TRBJ2-7; size: .; CDR3: CASSDEGLGEQYF; DNA: TGTGCCAGCAGTGATGAGGGGTTGGGGGAGCAGTACTTC
V: TRBV3-1/TRBV3-2; D: TRBD2; J: TRBJ2-1; size: once; CDR3: CASSQDSLLAGDNEQFF; DNA: TGTGCCAGCAGCCAAGATTCCCTACTAGCGGGGGACAATGAGCAGTTCTTC
V: TRBV4-2; D: TRBD1; J: TRBJ1-4; size: .; CDR3: CASSQDPGGQEKLFF; DNA: TGTGCCAGCAGCCAAGATCCAGGGGGCCAGGAAAAACTGTTTTTT
V: TRBV6-4; D: TRBD1; J: TRBJ1-5; size: .; CDR3: CASTLQGANQPQHF; DNA: TGTGCCAGCACTCTTCAGGGGGCCAATCAGCCCCAGCATTTT
V: TRBV3-1/TRBV3-2; D: .; J: TRBJ2-1; size: .; CDR3: CASSSAKDRHLAKFF; DNA: TGTGCCAGCAGCTCAGCAAAAGACAGACACCTTGCGAAGTTCTTC
V: TRBV5-4; D: TRBD2; J: TRBJ2-1; size: .; CDR3: CASSLGLAGGNEQFF; DNA: TGTGCCAGCAGCTTGGGACTAGCGGGGGGCAATGAGCAGTTCTTC
V: TRBV4-1; D: .; J: TRBJ2-3; size: .; CDR3: CASSPLGVEGTDTQYF; DNA: TGCGCCAGCAGCCCCCTTGGTGTAGAAGGCACAGATACGCAGTATTTT
V: TRBV5-1; D: TRBD2; J: TRBJ2-1; size: .; CDR3: CASSFRGGLNEQFF; DNA: TGCGCCAGCAGCTTCCGGGGGGGCCTCAATGAGCAGTTCTTC
V: TRBV5-1; D: TRBD1; J: TRBJ1-1; size: .; CDR3: CASSDRVRDTEAFF; DNA: TGCGCCAGCAGCGACAGGGTAAGGGACACTGAAGCTTTCTTT